One sample yielded the 5 T cell receptor beta chains listed below, sequenced in a study of Graves' ophthalmopathy and Graves' hyperthyroidism. For repertoire sequencing, the TCR beta CDR3 regions were amplified from RNA transcripts. RT-PCR was first run with HTBI primers, then multiplex PCR in a second round. TCRdb re-called the multiplex PCR reads through MiXCR, storing one row per CDR3 protein. Among 170,000 or so distinct CDR3 sequences listed, less than 45% were seen once. Material: peripheral blood. These receptors were obtained from a woman between 40 and 50 years old with Graves' ophthalmopathy.

This clonotype was counted at least ten times. CDR3 nucleotides: TGTGCCAGCAAACAAGAGACCCAGTACTTC. This sequence encodes CASKQETQYF. The chain uses TRBV6-2 or TRBV6-3 and TRBJ2-5; D is undetermined. The CDR3 length is 10 residues. The V gene's germline CDR1 is MNHEY and CDR2 SVGEGT. V was clipped by 7 bases and J by 2 bases, with 2 bases between them.

This clonotype showed up just once. This sequence joins TRBV12-5 and TRBJ2-2, with D possibly TRBD1 on 5 matching bases. The germline CDR1 and CDR2 sequences are LGHNT and FRNRAP. CDR3 length: 16 residues. Deletions cut 6 bases from V and 6 bases from J, with 20 bases between. The CDR3 nucleotides read TGTGCTAGTGGACAACTCTTAAGGGGAAGGGCCGGGGAGCTGTTTTTT. This encodes CASGQLLRGRAGELFF.

The table lists this clonotype with many counts. This chain uses TRBV11-2 with TRBJ1-1; 7 bases are shared with TRBD1. Germline CDR1 is SGHAT and CDR2 is FQNNGV. The CDR3 has 13 residues. Trimming removed 8 bases from V and 0 bases from J; junction bases left unmatched: 3. The DNA for the CDR3 is TGTGCCAGCGGTACAGGGGTGAACACTGAAGCTTTCTTT. Encoded protein: CASGTGVNTEAFF.

This clonotype appeared once. The chain employs TRBV6-1 and TRBJ1-2; 10 positions match TRBD1. The length of the CDR3 is 16 residues. The germline CDR1 and CDR2 sequences are MNHNS and SASEGT. V dropped 7 bases and J dropped 6; count of bases not matched to a gene: 14. The CDR3 sequence: CASTHDAGTGVDGYTF. DNA for the CDR3: TGTGCCAGCACTCACGACGCTGGGACAGGGGTTGATGGCTACACCTTC.

The J gene is TRBJ1-6, the V gene TRBV4-1; D is unresolved. The germline CDR1 and CDR2 sequences are MGHRA and YSYEKL. The CDR3 length is 16 residues. With 0 bases removed from V and 5 bases from J, the gap between germline ends came to 11 bases. The CDR3 coding sequence is TGCGCCAGCAGCCAAGAAGGAAAAGGGAATAATTCACCCCTCCACTTT. It translates to CASSQEGKGNNSPLHF.